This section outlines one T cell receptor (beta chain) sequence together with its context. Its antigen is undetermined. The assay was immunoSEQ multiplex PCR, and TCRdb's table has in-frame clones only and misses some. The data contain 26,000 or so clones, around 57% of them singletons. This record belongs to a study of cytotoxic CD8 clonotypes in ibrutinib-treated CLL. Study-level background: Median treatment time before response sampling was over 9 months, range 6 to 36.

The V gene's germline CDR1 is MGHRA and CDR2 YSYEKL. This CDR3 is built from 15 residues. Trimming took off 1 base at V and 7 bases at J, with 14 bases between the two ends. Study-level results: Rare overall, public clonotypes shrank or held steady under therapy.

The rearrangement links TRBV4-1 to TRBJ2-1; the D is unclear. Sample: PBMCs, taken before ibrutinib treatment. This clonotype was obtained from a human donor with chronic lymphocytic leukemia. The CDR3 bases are TGCGCCAGCAGCCAAGGAGCTGGGTTCAGGAATGAGCAGTTCTTC. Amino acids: CASSQGAGFRNEQFF.